The text below deals with one T cell receptor (beta chain). Its antigen is still unknown. This specimen belongs to a study of T-cell reconstitution after alpha-beta-depleted transplantation in children. Unique molecular identifiers were used in preparing the TCRbeta library. Each CDR3 protein is one row after TCRdb ran MiXCR on the PCR reads. The data show approximately 430,000 distinct CDR3 sequences, about 16% seen once. The CDR3 extends over 13 amino acids. V lost 6 bases and J 2 bases, leaving 8 bases between the germline ends. Findings of the study overall: The origin of alpha-beta T cells about two months after transplant was reportedly several hundred expanded graft clones. Some patients owed their high day-60 TCRbeta diversity to surviving recipient T cells and thymic progenitors. Newly produced T cells mostly accounted for T-cell counts and diversity one year post-transplant.

The genes are TRBV12-3 or TRBV12-4 and TRBJ2-1; D is undetermined. This sequence originates from a boy less than two years old who had a stem cell transplant for Wiskott-Aldrich syndrome, so the T cells may come from the graft donor. The source was PBMCs, mostly from graft donor cells, collected 360 days after TCRalphabeta/CD19-depleted stem cell transplant. Here the CDR3 reads CASRRKAYNEQFF. CDR3 in DNA: TGTGCCAGCAGGAGGAAGGCCTACAATGAGCAGTTCTTC.